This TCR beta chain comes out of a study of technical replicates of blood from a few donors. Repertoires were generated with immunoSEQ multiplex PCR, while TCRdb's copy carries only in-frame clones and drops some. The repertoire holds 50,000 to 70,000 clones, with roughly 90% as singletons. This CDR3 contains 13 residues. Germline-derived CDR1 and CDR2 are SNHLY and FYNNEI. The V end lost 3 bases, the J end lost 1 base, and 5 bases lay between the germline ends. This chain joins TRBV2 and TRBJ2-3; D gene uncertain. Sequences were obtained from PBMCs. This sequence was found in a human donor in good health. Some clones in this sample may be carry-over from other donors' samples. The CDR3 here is CASSEAGTDTQYF. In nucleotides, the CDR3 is TGTGCCAGCAGTGAGGCGGGCACAGATACGCAGTATTTT.